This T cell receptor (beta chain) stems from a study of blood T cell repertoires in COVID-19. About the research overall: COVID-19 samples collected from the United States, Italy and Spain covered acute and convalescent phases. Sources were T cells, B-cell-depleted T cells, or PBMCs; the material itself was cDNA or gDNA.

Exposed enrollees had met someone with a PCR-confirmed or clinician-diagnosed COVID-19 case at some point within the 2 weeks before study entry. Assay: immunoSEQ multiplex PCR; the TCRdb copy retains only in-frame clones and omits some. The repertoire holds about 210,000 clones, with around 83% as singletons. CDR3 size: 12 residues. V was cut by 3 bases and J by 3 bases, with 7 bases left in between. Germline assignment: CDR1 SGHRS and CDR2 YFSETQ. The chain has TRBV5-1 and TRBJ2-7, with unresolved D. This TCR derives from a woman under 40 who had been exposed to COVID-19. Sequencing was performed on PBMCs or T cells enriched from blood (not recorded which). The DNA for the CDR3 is TGCGCCAGCAGCTCGGAGTTCTACGAGCAGTACTTC. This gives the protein CASSSEFYEQYF.